Below, 22 T cell receptor beta chains from the same sample are listed, as sequenced in a study of blood T cell repertoires in COVID-19. Assay used: immunoSEQ multiplex PCR; TCRdb lists only in-frame clones, some missing. This sample has tens of thousands of clones; approximately 90% occur once, and the top ten carry about 2.5%. Sequencing was done on a sample of peripheral blood. The source of these receptors is a human donor with active COVID-19. The donor label of this sample is uncertain.

This clone was recorded only once. A junction end diverges from the germline sequence, so it may reflect a read error. The V call is TRBV7-7, the J call TRBJ2-5; perhaps TRBD1 as D (6 bases). The CDR3 covers 13 residues. Germline values: CDR1 SSHAT, CDR2 FNYEAQ (reference sequence). The CDR3 region is CASSPGQQETQYF. For the CDR3, the DNA is TGTGCTAGCAGCCCCGGACAGCAAGAGACCCAGTACTTC.

This chain connects TRBV5-1 to TRBJ2-2; the match to TRBD1 covers 9 bases. The germline V gene encodes CDR1 SGHRS and CDR2 YFSETQ. CDR3 length: 15 residues. Germline trimming cut 4 bases from V and 4 bases from J; bases unmatched to any gene: 5. The CDR3 sequence: CASSGTTGGTGELFF. For the CDR3, the DNA is TGCGCCAGCAGCGGCACGACAGGGGGCACCGGGGAGCTGTTTTTT.

This chain connects TRBV5-1 to TRBJ2-3, with TRBD2 matching 7 bases. The V segment lost 5 bases and the J segment 4 bases; nucleotides outside the gene matches: 10. The CDR3 length is 15 residues. Germline lookup yields CDR1 SGHRS and CDR2 YFSETQ. CDR3 DNA sequence: TGCGCCAGCAGAATATGGACTAGACAATCAGATACGCAGTATTTT. This codes for CASRIWTRQSDTQYF.

This chain joins TRBV28 and TRBJ1-6, with D maybe TRBD1 (5 bases). The V and J ends lost 3 bases and 17 bases respectively, with 20 bases between them. The CDR3 loop spans 14 amino acids. Germline V gives CDR1 MDHEN, CDR2 SYDVKM. The DNA of the CDR3 is TGTGCCAGCAGTTTTGGGGCGGATGGGAATCGGATCCACTTT. As protein: CASSFGADGNRIHF.

The chain combines TRBV18 with TRBJ1-1; D might be TRBD1 (6 bases). V was cut by 0 bases and J by 1 base, with 9 bases left in between. Germline V lookup: CDR1 KGHSH, CDR2 LQKENI. The CDR3 extends over 15 amino acids. The CDR3: CASSPPRGQNTEAFF. Here the CDR3 DNA reads TGTGCCAGCTCACCACCTCGGGGACAGAACACTGAAGCTTTCTTT.

The chain recombines TRBV10-3 with TRBJ2-7, with 7 nucleotides matching TRBD2. J gave up 1 base and V 3 bases, and 12 bases lay outside the gene matches. The CDR3 loop spans 17 amino acids. CDR1 is ENHRY and CDR2 is SYGVKD in the germline V gene. CDR3 DNA: TGTGCCATCAGTGACGGAGGGAGGGACGGGGCGTCCTACGAGCAGTACTTC. Its translation: CAISDGGRDGASYEQYF.

This sequence joins TRBV19 and TRBJ1-5; tentative D call: TRBD1 (5 bases). This CDR3 is built from 15 residues. V was clipped by 6 bases and J by 3 bases, with 15 bases between them. Germline assignment: CDR1 LNHDA and CDR2 SQIVND (reference sequence). The CDR3 DNA reads TGTGCCAGTAGCCCTTCAAGGGGTACCAATCAGCCCCAGCATTTT. Translating it yields CASSPSRGTNQPQHF.

The V gene is TRBV7-8, the J gene TRBJ1-5, with no clear D. The CDR3 contains 14 residues. Germline CDR1 reads SGHVS; CDR2 reads FQNEAQ. V was pared by 6 bases and J by 2 bases, with 11 bases between. The CDR3 bases are TGTGCCAGCAGGGCAGACGGGGGCAATCAGCCCCAGCATTTT. Its protein product is CASRADGGNQPQHF.

The CDR3 nucleotides are TGCGCCACCAGGACTAGCGGAGGTAGCTCCTACAATGAGCAGTTCTTC. It encodes CATRTSGGSSYNEQFF. The chain joins TRBV5-1 to TRBJ2-1, with 10 bases lining up with TRBD2. With V trimmed by 9 bases and J by 0 bases, 9 bases remained unmatched. This CDR3 comprises 16 residues. Germline CDR1 SGHRS, CDR2 YFSETQ.

The chain has TRBV5-1 and TRBJ1-2; the match to TRBD1 covers 10 bases. The length of the CDR3 is 13 residues. The V gene's germline CDR1 is SGHRS and CDR2 YFSETQ. With V trimmed by 4 bases and J by 8 bases, 5 bases remained unmatched. CDR3 sequence reads: CASSPGQGLGYTF. In DNA form, the CDR3 reads TGCGCCAGCAGCCCGGGACAGGGGCTGGGCTACACCTTC. Together with reference TRBV5-1 and TRBJ1-2, the CDR3 gives the full variable domain: KAGVTQTPRYLIKTRGQQVTLSCSPISGHRSVSWYQQTPGQGLQFLFEYFSETQRNKGNFPGRFSGRQFSNSRSEMNVSTLELGDSALYLCASSPGQGLGYTFGSGTRLTVV.

This rearrangement joins TRBV7-9 to TRBJ2-7; TRBD2 aligns across 7 bases. CDR3 length: 14 amino acids. The germline gives CDR1 SEHNR, CDR2 FQNEAQ (reference sequence). Trimming removed 5 bases from V and 4 bases from J; junction bases left unmatched: 8. CDR3 in DNA: TGTGCCAGCAGCCCATTCCGGGGGGAATACGAGCAGTACTTC. This sequence encodes CASSPFRGEYEQYF.

The chain recombines TRBV28 with TRBJ1-4, with 10 bases lining up with TRBD1. CDR3 size: 15 residues. Per the germline V gene, CDR1 is MDHEN and CDR2 is SYDVKM. J was trimmed by 8 bases and V by 5 bases; bases with no gene match: 8. This chain's CDR3 is CASSTQDRGREKLFF. The CDR3 bases are TGTGCCAGCAGTACTCAGGACAGGGGGAGGGAAAAACTGTTTTTT.

The sample holds a few counts of this clone. V gene TRBV19 combines with J gene TRBJ1-5, with 7 positions matching TRBD1. This CDR3 is 16 amino acids long. Germline assignment: CDR1 LNHDA and CDR2 SQIVND (reference sequence). The J segment lost 0 bases and the V segment lost 4 bases, leaving 6 bases of the junction unmatched. Here the CDR3 reads CASSTRGLLSNQPQHF. The DNA of the CDR3 is TGTGCCAGTAGTACTAGGGGGCTGCTTAGCAATCAGCCCCAGCATTTT.

The J gene is TRBJ2-1, the V gene TRBV6-6, with 12 bases aligning to TRBD2. This CDR3 region has 14 residues. The ends lost 5 bases at V and 8 bases at J; junction bases unmatched: 4. The V gene's germline CDR1 is MNHNY and CDR2 SVGAGI (reference sequence). The CDR3 reads CASSPSGGDYEQFF. CDR3 in DNA: TGTGCCAGCAGTCCTAGCGGGGGGGACTATGAGCAGTTCTTC.

The chain uses TRBV5-4 and TRBJ1-2, with TRBD1 matching 9 bases. Germline-derived CDR1 and CDR2 are SGHNT and YYREEE (reference sequence). This CDR3 is built from 13 residues. V gave up 4 bases and J gave up 7 bases; unmatched junction bases: 5. The CDR3 sequence: CASSVQGAGGYTF. As DNA, the CDR3 is TGTGCCAGCAGCGTACAGGGGGCGGGTGGCTACACCTTC. The full variable domain, rest sourced from reference TRBV5-4 and TRBJ1-2, is ETGVTQSPTHLIKTRGQQVTLRCSSQSGHNTVSWYQQALGQGPQFIFQYYREEENGRGNFPPRFSGLQFPNYSSELNVNALELDDSALYLCASSVQGAGGYTFGSGTRLTVV.

Written as DNA, the CDR3 is TGTGCCAGCAGTTTCTCTTCCTCCTACGAGCAGTACTTC. The encoded protein is CASSFSSSYEQYF. The V call is TRBV12-3 or TRBV12-4, the J call TRBJ2-7; D remains ambiguous. Trimming cost V 3 bases and J 0 bases, with 6 bases left between them. This CDR3 contains 13 residues.

The chain is built from TRBV6-2 or TRBV6-3 and TRBJ1-1; 9 positions match TRBD1. The CDR3 length is 17 residues. Germline CDR1 is MNHEY and CDR2 is SVGEGT. Trimming took 2 bases from V and 0 from J; bases not matched to a gene: 7. DNA for the CDR3: TGTGCCAGCAGTTACCAGGGGACAGGGCCTTTGAACACTGAAGCTTTCTTT. As protein: CASSYQGTGPLNTEAFF.

This clone was counted between two and nine times. The genes are TRBV9 and TRBJ1-2; no reliable D call. The V end lost 4 bases, the J end lost 6 bases, and 10 bases lay between the germline ends. The CDR3 has 12 residues. Germline CDR1 is SGDLS and CDR2 is YYNGEE. The CDR3 sequence: CASSSVGHGYTF. Here the CDR3 DNA reads TGTGCCAGCAGCTCTGTGGGCCATGGCTACACCTTC.

This clone was recorded only once. This chain joins TRBV29-1 and TRBJ2-7; D gene ambiguous. CDR3 length equals 15 residues. V gave up 0 bases and J gave up 4 bases, with 16 bases separating them. The germline V gene encodes CDR1 SQVTM and CDR2 ANQGSEA. The CDR3 DNA reads as TGCAGCGTTGAAGATGGAAGCTCAGGAAGGTACGAGCAGTACTTC. As protein: CSVEDGSSGRYEQYF.

V gene TRBV19 combines with J gene TRBJ2-7, with 8 bases identical to TRBD1. In germline, CDR1 is LNHDA, CDR2 SQIVND (reference sequence). Trimming at V came to 3 bases and at J to 1 base, leaving 5 bases not matched to a gene. The CDR3 spans 15 residues. The DNA for the CDR3 is TGTGCCAGTAGTATGCAGGGGGCGGGATCCTACGAGCAGTACTTC. Translated: CASSMQGAGSYEQYF. Looking up the rest from reference TRBV19 and TRBJ2-7 gives the full variable domain: DGGITQSPKYLFRKEGQNVTLSCEQNLNHDAMYWYRQDPGQGLRLIYYSQIVNDFQKGDIAEGYSVSREKKESFPLTVTSAQKNPTAFYLCASSMQGAGSYEQYFGPGTRLTVT.

The J gene is TRBJ1-1, the V gene TRBV12-3 or TRBV12-4; no clear D. CDR3 length equals 12 residues. Trimming pared 3 bases from V and 6 bases from J, leaving 8 bases between. This CDR3 is CASSFRGPEAFF. The CDR3 DNA reads as TGTGCCAGCAGTTTCCGGGGTCCTGAAGCTTTCTTT.

The rearrangement uses TRBV7-8 and TRBJ2-4; D remains unclear. Germline V CDR1 and CDR2: SGHVS, FQNEAQ. V gave up 4 bases and J gave up 6 bases, with 7 bases separating them. The CDR3 is 12 amino acids. The DNA of the CDR3 is TGTGCCAGCAGCTCGACTGGAAACATTCAGTACTTC. This codes for CASSSTGNIQYF. Variable domain in full (rest from reference TRBV7-8 and TRBJ2-4): GAGVSQSPRYKVAKRGQDVALRCDPISGHVSLFWYQQALGQGPEFLTYFQNEAQLDKSGLPSDRFFAERPEGSVSTLKIQRTQQEDSAVYLCASSSTGNIQYFGAGTRLSVL.